The TCR beta chain described here comes from a study of CD8 T cells in ankylosing spondylitis (dated 2017 in TCRdb). Some background on the complete study: T cell receptor beta repertoires were profiled in healthy donors and ankylosing spondylitis patients so that disease-linked TCR variants could be found. The full study cohort was made up of 25 to 30 ankylosing spondylitis patients and about a hundred healthy donors. Peripheral blood was sampled, and synovial fluid was also collected from ankylosing spondylitis patients. Results and caveats for the whole study, not just this receptor: The disease-linked clones were reported as significantly enriched in matched synovial fluid samples from ankylosing spondylitis patients. Blood from ankylosing spondylitis patients appeared to be characterized by a TCR beta motif composed of roughly eight highly homologous amino acid variants. A CD8+ phenotype was shown by the disease-linked clones, which were found at relatively low frequencies in peripheral blood. Some of the motif variants had been reported before in the synovial fluid and blood of reactive arthritis patients, a finding that suggests common disease-initiation mechanisms.

This clonotype was observed a handful of times. Its antigen is not yet known. Base quality data are lacking; no much larger clone is found one base away. Sequencing took place on an Illumina HiSeq 2500. Quantitative 5'-RACE with molecular barcodes was used to prepare TCR beta libraries. In the original analysis: Disease-linked TCR variants were identified with a new computational method built on a probabilistic model of VDJ rearrangement. TCRdb ran its own pipeline on the public reads, namely fastp trimming at Q25 and MiXCR clone calling, and kept in-frame beta chains. Rows with one shared CDR3 protein collapse into an entry with the most common genes and DNA. The V and J calls, along with clone size, are taken from TCRdb and not from the paper's own processing. The table for this sample lists about 460,000 distinct CDR3 sequences; over 4% of them were counted only once. The top ten constitute roughly 3.5% of the sample.

The germline V gene (reference sequence) yields DFQATT for CDR1 and SNEGSKA for CDR2. Including cysteine and phenylalanine, the CDR3 has 14 amino acids. Only the CDR3 region is kept as DNA, spanning 42 bases read in frame from base 1. Deletion took 6 bases off V and 4 bases off J, with a span of 13 bases between the germline ends. The sequencing input was blood, either unsorted or a sorted T cell fraction (not recorded which). The chain was built from TRBV20-1 and TRBJ1-6; a tentative D match to TRBD1 spans 5 bases. The sequence came from a male donor with ankylosing spondylitis. The sequenced DNA is TGCAGTGCCCAGGGTGACTCTTATAATTCACCCCTCCACTTT. This is translated as CSAQGDSYNSPLHF.